A single sample is the source of the 2 T cell receptor beta chains below, sequenced in a study of blood T cell repertoires in COVID-19. Using immunoSEQ multiplex PCR, the repertoire was profiled, and TCRdb retains in-frame clones only, with some absent. The sample records 250,000 to 300,000 clones, roughly nine tenths being singletons. Sequencing was carried out using peripheral blood. The receptors were gathered from a woman in her 30s with COVID-19, enrolled during active disease.

The chain recombines TRBV6-5 with TRBJ1-1; TRBD1 is a possible D gene (5 bases). The V end lost 4 bases, the J end lost 5 bases, and 17 bases lay between the germline ends. Germline CDR1 MNHEY, CDR2 SVGAGI. The CDR3 spans 15 residues. The CDR3 loop is CASSSDSRVGTEAFF. For the CDR3, the DNA is TGTGCCAGCAGTTCCGATTCCAGGGTTGGGACTGAAGCTTTCTTT.

This chain connects TRBV15 to TRBJ1-6; no clear D. Per the germline V gene, CDR1 is LNHNV and CDR2 is YYDKDF (reference sequence). The CDR3 loop spans 13 amino acids. Trimming took 0 bases from V and 11 from J, leaving 8 bases between them. As DNA, the CDR3 is TGTGCCACCAGCAGAGAACGGAGAGCACCCCTCCACTTT. As protein: CATSRERRAPLHF.